One sample yielded the 21 T cell receptor beta chains listed below, sequenced in a study of T cells in Graves' hyperthyroidism and ophthalmopathy. TCR beta CDR3 sequences were amplified from RNA transcripts. With the HTBI primer set, the TCR CDR3 went through a first round of RT-PCR. TCRdb re-analysed the multiplex PCR reads in MiXCR, keeping a single row per CDR3 protein. Of 300,000 to 500,000 distinct CDR3 sequences in the sample, more than 12% are singletons; the top ten hold roughly 33%. Sequences were obtained from blood. All receptors come from a woman under 40 with Graves' hyperthyroidism.

This clonotype was observed many times. The V gene is TRBV6-1, the J gene TRBJ2-1, with TRBD2 identical over 11 bases. V was pared by 5 bases and J by 4 bases, with 7 bases of the junction left unmatched. The CDR3 sequence is 16 residues long. Germline assignment: CDR1 MNHNS and CDR2 SASEGT. The CDR3 nucleotides read TGTGCCAGCAGTAGGCTGACTAGCGGGATTTACAATGAGCAGTTCTTC. It yields the protein CASSRLTSGIYNEQFF.

This clonotype showed up just a few times. This chain's CDR3 is CASSIGFTGELFF. The CDR3 coding sequence is TGTGCCAGTAGTATTGGTTTCACCGGGGAGCTGTTTTTT. The V and J genes are TRBV19 and TRBJ2-2; D call uncertain. V lost 3 bases and J lost 4, with 6 bases in between. This CDR3 contains 13 residues. Germline CDR1 reads LNHDA; CDR2 reads SQIVND (reference sequence).

This clonotype showed up just a few times. The CDR3: CSADPGGSSYEQYF. CDR3 nucleotide sequence: TGCAGTGCTGATCCTGGGGGGAGCTCCTACGAGCAGTACTTC. The chain uses TRBV20-1 and TRBJ2-7; D perhaps matches TRBD2 (6 bases). The CDR3 consists of 14 residues. Germline-derived CDR1 and CDR2 are DFQATT and SNEGSKA (reference sequence). Trimming stripped 5 bases from V and 0 bases from J, with 14 bases between.

A word on this clonotype: Sequence at one end of the junction differs from germline and may be a read error. The chain links TRBV5-6 to TRBJ1-1; TRBD1 matches 8 bases. Germline CDR1 reads SGHDT; CDR2 reads YYEEEE. This CDR3 has 13 amino acids. CDR3 sequence: CASNRGSVTEAFF. Written as DNA, the CDR3 is TGTGCGAGCAACAGGGGGAGTGTAACTGAAGCTTTCTTT.

In DNA, the CDR3 is TGTGCCAGCAGTTATCGTGCCGGGATCGGGACCGGGGAGCTGTTTTTT. Translating it yields CASSYRAGIGTGELFF. The genes are TRBV12-3 or TRBV12-4 and TRBJ2-2, with D possibly matching TRBD2 (5 bases). V was trimmed by 4 bases and J by 5 bases, leaving 17 bases between them. The CDR3 contains 16 residues.

In this sample, this clonotype turned up many times. The V call is TRBV28, the J call TRBJ1-5; 10 positions match TRBD1. The germline V gene has CDR1 MDHEN and CDR2 SYDVKM. The CDR3 length is 17 residues. V dropped 8 bases and J dropped 0; count of bases not matched to a gene: 10. CDR3 bases: TGTGCCAGCTCTTTCGGACAGGGGGGATATAGCAATCAGCCCCAGCATTTT. It translates to CASSFGQGGYSNQPQHF.

This clonotype was picked up many times. The chain recombines TRBV11-2 with TRBJ2-1; 8 bases agree with TRBD2. There are 17 residues in the CDR3. V was clipped by 1 base and J by 7 bases; unmatched bases: 12. Germline CDR1 and CDR2: SGHAT and FQNNGV. Here the CDR3 DNA reads TGTGCCAGCAGCTTAGTGGCTAGCGGGTCCTTTGGGAATGAGCAGTTCTTC. It encodes CASSLVASGSFGNEQFF.

In this sample, this clonotype turned up a few times. One junction end disagrees with the germline gene, perhaps due to a read error. The chain carries TRBV29-1 and TRBJ1-4; D not certain. CDR1 is SQVTM, CDR2 ANQGSEA, per germline. The CDR3 runs to 11 residues. This CDR3 reads CSVELNEELFF. The CDR3 DNA reads TGCAGCGTTGAACTTAATGAAGAACTGTTTTTT.

This clonotype was seen a few times. The rearrangement uses TRBV9 and TRBJ2-1, with TRBD1 as a possible D gene (5 bases). Germline V gene data show CDR1 as SGDLS and CDR2 as YYNGEE. Deletions cut 7 bases from V and 0 bases from J, with 14 bases between. CDR3 length equals 15 residues. The chain's CDR3 is CASGIQASSYNEQFF. CDR3 DNA sequence: TGTGCCAGCGGGATACAGGCGAGCTCCTACAATGAGCAGTTCTTC.

This clonotype was counted only a few times. V usage is TRBV9 and J usage is TRBJ2-3; 10 nucleotides align to TRBD2. The CDR3 loop spans 16 amino acids. V trimming: 3 bases; J trimming: 6 bases; junction bases outside the gene matches: 10. From germline, CDR1 is SGDLS and CDR2 YYNGEE. CDR3 amino acids: CASSGTSGRGGDTQYF. In DNA, the CDR3 is TGTGCCAGCAGCGGGACTAGCGGAAGGGGAGGGGATACGCAGTATTTT.

In its sample, this clonotype was seen many times. The chain couples TRBV7-9 to TRBJ2-7, with D unresolved. V was cut by 5 bases and J by 1 base, with 15 bases left in between. The CDR3 has 15 amino acids. Germline lookup yields CDR1 SEHNR and CDR2 FQNEAQ (reference sequence). The CDR3 reads CASSRSGTGSYEQYF. CDR3 nucleotides: TGTGCCAGCAGCCGATCCGGAACTGGTTCCTACGAGCAGTACTTC. The entire variable domain, with the rest obtained from reference TRBV7-9 and TRBJ2-7, is as follows: DTGVSQNPRHKITKRGQNVTFRCDPISEHNRLYWYRQTLGQGPEFLTYFQNEAQLEKSRLLSDRFSAERPKGSFSTLEIQRTEQGDSAMYLCASSRSGTGSYEQYFGPGTRLTVT.

This clonotype has a handful of counts. The chain recombines TRBV15 with TRBJ1-6; D perhaps matches TRBD1 (5 bases). Germline loops: CDR1 LNHNV, CDR2 YYDKDF (reference sequence). The CDR3 runs 16 residues. Trimming removed 0 bases from V and 6 bases from J, with 12 bases in between. The CDR3 protein is CATSRDSGGTNSPLHF. CDR3 bases: TGTGCCACCAGCAGAGACAGCGGCGGGACTAATTCACCCCTCCACTTT.

The chain uses TRBV19 and TRBJ1-1, with D maybe TRBD1 (5 bases). Per germline, CDR1 LNHDA and CDR2 SQIVND (reference sequence). Trimming removed 2 bases from V and 6 bases from J, with 19 bases in between. The CDR3 covers 16 residues. The CDR3 is CASSIIGRIAGPEAFF. The CDR3 DNA reads TGTGCCAGTAGTATAATCGGGCGGATAGCAGGGCCTGAAGCTTTCTTT.

J is TRBJ2-1 and V is TRBV29-1; TRBD2 matches at 12 bases. This CDR3 has 15 amino acids. The ends lost 4 bases at V and 1 base at J; junction bases unmatched: 2. Germline-derived CDR1 and CDR2 are SQVTM and ANQGSEA. CDR3 nucleotides: TGCAGCGTTGGGACTAGCGGGGCTTCCTACAATGAGCAGTTCTTC. Translated: CSVGTSGASYNEQFF.

As regards this clonotype: A much bigger clone sits one base away, suggesting this may be a read error. This chain connects TRBV28 to TRBJ2-7, with a tentative D call TRBD1 (6 bases). The V end was cut by 11 bases, the J end by 5 bases, with 22 bases between. The CDR3 has 14 residues. CDR1 MDHEN and CDR2 SYDVKM come from the germline V gene. CDR3 coding DNA: TGTGCCTGCCAACCCCCACAGGGTGCCCACGAGCAGTACTTC. It translates to CACQPPQGAHEQYF. The full variable domain, its missing parts supplied by reference TRBV28 and TRBJ2-7, is DVKVTQSSRYLVKRTGEKVFLECVQDMDHENMFWYRQDPGLGLRLIYFSYDVKMKEKGDIPEGYSVSREKKERFSLILESASTNQTSMYLCACQPPQGAHEQYFGPGTRLTVT.

This clonotype was counted at least ten times. V gene TRBV12-3 or TRBV12-4 combines with J gene TRBJ1-5, with 7 positions matching TRBD1. V lost 7 bases to trimming and J lost 4 bases; unmatched junction nucleotides: 7. This CDR3 has 14 amino acids. CDR3 sequence: CASTLGQLNQPQHF. CDR3 DNA sequence: TGTGCCAGCACTCTGGGACAGCTAAATCAGCCCCAGCATTTT.

This clonotype appeared a few times. The rearrangement uses TRBV12-3 or TRBV12-4 and TRBJ2-5, with 9 bases lining up with TRBD1. Trimming cost V 6 bases and J 5 bases; bases outside gene matches: 10. This CDR3 region has 15 residues. CDR3 nucleotide sequence: TGTGCCAGCAGATACGGGACAGGGCCGGTGGAGACCCAGTACTTC. Its translation: CASRYGTGPVETQYF.

This clonotype was counted between two and nine times. The CDR3 protein is CSVVGRQTDTQYF. CDR3 nucleotides: TGCAGCGTTGTCGGCAGACAGACAGATACGCAGTATTTT. J is TRBJ2-3 and V is TRBV29-1; D might be TRBD1 (5 bases). Germline CDR1 SQVTM, CDR2 ANQGSEA. Deletions cut 4 bases from V and 3 bases from J, with 11 bases between. The CDR3 has 13 residues.

This clonotype was recorded at least ten times. The CDR3 here is CAGDAEDPGNTIYF. The CDR3, as DNA: TGTGCCGGGGACGCAGAGGACCCTGGAAACACCATATATTTT. The chain recombines TRBV30 with TRBJ1-3; D perhaps matches TRBD1 (5 bases). CDR1 is GTSNPN and CDR2 is SVGIG in the germline V gene (reference sequence). V was shortened by 8 bases and J by 2 bases, with 16 bases between the two germline ends. This CDR3 is 14 amino acids long.

This clonotype was counted many times. The gene calls are TRBV28 and TRBJ2-1; 10 bases fit TRBD2. V gave up 5 bases and J gave up 5 bases; unmatched junction bases: 21. Germline CDR1 MDHEN, CDR2 SYDVKM. CDR3 length equals 20 residues. The DNA for the CDR3 is TGTGCCAGCAGTCCCCCCCCGAGTCTAGCGGGAGATGGGTCAGACAATGAGCAGTTCTTC. Translating it yields CASSPPPSLAGDGSDNEQFF.

There are many counts of this clonotype. CDR3: CASSQWAGTSYEQYF. The CDR3, as DNA: TGCGCCAGCAGCCAATGGGCAGGGACATCCTACGAGCAGTACTTC. The genes are TRBV4-1 and TRBJ2-7, with D possibly TRBD1 on 6 matching bases. V was cut by 2 bases and J by 1 base, with 12 bases left in between. CDR3 size: 15 residues. CDR1 is MGHRA and CDR2 is YSYEKL in the germline V gene.